The 30 T cell receptor beta chains below all came from one sample that was sequenced in a study of Ad26.COV2.S vaccination and SARS-CoV-2 variants. Noted treatment: about 20 received Ad26.COV2.S at low or high dose, single or two shots; about five received placebo; per-sample allocation not given. Specimens were obtained on day 63 following the first vaccine or placebo injection. Produced via immunoSEQ multiplex PCR; TCRdb's table is partial and in-frame only. The data hold 300,000 to 350,000 clones, with roughly 88% observed a single time. The source was peripheral blood, collected in a trial of Ad26.COV2.S vaccine versus placebo. The receptors were sampled from a person between 18 and 65 years old who received the Ad26.COV2.S COVID-19 vaccine or a placebo.

This clone was recorded only once. The rearrangement joins TRBV5-1 to TRBJ2-6, with a possible D match to TRBD1 (6 bases). Trimming removed 4 bases at V and 9 bases at J, with 14 bases between. Per germline, CDR1 SGHRS and CDR2 YFSETQ. The CDR3 loop spans 14 amino acids. CDR3 DNA sequence: TGCGCCAGCAGCCAATTGGACAGCGGCAACGTCCTGACTTTC. Translating gives CASSQLDSGNVLTF.

This clone appeared once. The rearrangement uses TRBV9 and TRBJ1-6, with D unclear. Germline V lookup: CDR1 SGDLS, CDR2 YYNGEE. V lost 0 bases and J 9 bases, leaving 16 bases between the germline ends. The CDR3 covers 16 residues. CDR3 sequence: CASSVVSVRDISPLHF. In nucleotides, the CDR3 is TGTGCCAGCAGCGTAGTTTCAGTGAGGGATATTTCACCCCTCCACTTT.

The V and J genes are TRBV13 and TRBJ2-1, with 9 bases lining up with TRBD1. CDR1 and CDR2 from the germline V gene are PRHDT and FYEKMQ (reference sequence). The CDR3 is 16 amino acids. The junction had 13 bases not matched to a gene; V was cut back by 5 bases and J by 8 bases. The DNA of the CDR3 is TGTGCCAGCAGCCCCCCCCGGGACAGGGAAAGATATGAGCAGTTCTTC. This codes for CASSPPRDRERYEQFF.

This chain connects TRBV7-2 to TRBJ1-1; tentative D call: TRBD1 (5 bases). V lost 3 bases and J lost 0, with 11 bases in between. The CDR3 is 15 amino acids. The germline V gene encodes CDR1 SGHTA and CDR2 FQGNSA. The CDR3 region is CASSLQGSMNTEAFF. The CDR3 DNA is TGTGCCAGCAGCTTGCAGGGCTCGATGAACACTGAAGCTTTCTTT. Complete variable domain (other parts from reference TRBV7-2 and TRBJ1-1): GAGVSQSPSNKVTEKGKDVELRCDPISGHTALYWYRQSLGQGLEFLIYFQGNSAPDKSGLPSDRFSAERTGGSVSTLTIQRTQQEDSAVYLCASSLQGSMNTEAFFGQGTRLTVV.

This chain connects TRBV4-1 to TRBJ1-1; a weak D match, TRBD1 (5 bases). Germline CDR1 and CDR2: MGHRA and YSYEKL. The CDR3 covers 18 residues. The V end was cut by 2 bases, the J end by 5 bases, with 24 bases between. Here the CDR3 reads CASSQTKGLVAGRTEAFF. The CDR3 DNA reads as TGCGCCAGCAGCCAAACGAAGGGGTTAGTGGCAGGAAGGACTGAAGCTTTCTTT.

V gene TRBV7-2 combines with J gene TRBJ2-3; D remains ambiguous. This CDR3 spans 14 amino acids. V lost 5 bases to trimming and J lost 0 bases, with 9 bases between them. Germline V gene data show CDR1 as SGHTA and CDR2 as FQGNSA. CDR3 region: CASSQPTSTDTQYF. The CDR3 region has the DNA TGTGCCAGCAGCCAACCGACTAGCACAGATACGCAGTATTTT.

The chain employs TRBV5-1 and TRBJ1-5; 9 positions agree with TRBD1. Germline CDR1 and CDR2: SGHRS and YFSETQ. V shed 4 bases, J shed 5 bases, and the junction held 7 bases outside the gene matches. The CDR3 is 15 residues long. The DNA for the CDR3 is TGCGCCAGCAGCCCTGGACAGGGGTACTATCAGCCCCAGCATTTT. Translation: CASSPGQGYYQPQHF.

The gene calls are TRBV19 and TRBJ2-2; D is unclear. This CDR3 spans 13 amino acids. Trimming took 2 bases from V and 4 from J, leaving 5 bases between them. Germline CDR1 and CDR2: LNHDA and SQIVND (reference sequence). CDR3 protein: CASSISRTGELFF. The CDR3 coding sequence is TGTGCCAGTAGTATAAGTCGCACCGGGGAGCTGTTTTTT.

The chain couples TRBV7-2 to TRBJ2-7; D gene uncertain. Germline V CDR1 and CDR2: SGHTA, FQGNSA. The CDR3 sequence is 15 residues long. The V and J ends lost 1 base and 0 bases respectively, with 10 bases between them. The CDR3 is CASSLGRSSSYEQYF. DNA of the CDR3: TGTGCCAGCAGCTTAGGCCGAAGTAGCTCCTACGAGCAGTACTTC.

The chain uses TRBV27 and TRBJ2-2; D not certain. Germline V gene data show CDR1 as MNHEY and CDR2 as SMNVEV (reference sequence). V lost 3 bases and J lost 5, with 10 bases in between. This CDR3 is built from 14 residues. CDR3 sequence: CASSFSVPTGELFF. The CDR3 coding sequence is TGTGCCAGCAGTTTTTCAGTTCCGACCGGGGAGCTGTTTTTT.

The genes are TRBV2 and TRBJ1-1, with D perhaps TRBD1 (5 bases). The CDR3 spans 15 residues. Trimming took off 6 bases at V and 1 base at J, with 15 bases between the two ends. The germline V gene has CDR1 SNHLY and CDR2 FYNNEI. The CDR3 reads CASRSPGGKNTEAFF. The CDR3 DNA is TGTGCCAGCAGGTCTCCGGGGGGTAAGAACACTGAAGCTTTCTTT. The whole variable domain, remainder taken from reference TRBV2 and TRBJ1-1, is EPEVTQTPSHQVTQMGQEVILRCVPISNHLYFYWYRQILGQKVEFLVSFYNNEISEKSEIFDDQFSVERPDGSNFTLKIRSTKLEDSAMYFCASRSPGGKNTEAFFGQGTRLTVV.

J is TRBJ2-3 and V is TRBV6-5; D possibly uses TRBD1 or TRBD2 (6 bases each). Germline V gene data show CDR1 as MNHEY and CDR2 as SVGAGI. Trimming removed 10 bases at V and 14 bases at J, with 25 bases between. CDR3 size: 13 residues. CDR3 protein: CAIGGHSSSDWYF. The CDR3 DNA is TGTGCCATCGGGGGCCACTCATCGTCGGATTGGTATTTT.

This sequence joins TRBV10-3 and TRBJ1-1; D gene ambiguous. Germline loops: CDR1 ENHRY, CDR2 SYGVKD. CDR3 length equals 15 residues. V gave up 3 bases and J gave up 1 base, with 12 bases separating them. The CDR3: CAISDSIKENTEAFF. CDR3 coding DNA: TGTGCCATCAGTGATAGTATAAAAGAGAACACTGAAGCTTTCTTT.

The CDR3 protein is CASSLDEQPREAFF. The CDR3 coding sequence is TGTGCCAGCAGCTTAGATGAACAGCCTCGAGAAGCTTTCTTT. This chain uses TRBV7-8 with TRBJ1-1; D not certain. V was pared by 1 base and J by 8 bases, with 14 bases between. CDR1 and CDR2 (germline): SGHVS, FQNEAQ. The CDR3 spans 14 residues. The full variable domain, in which reference TRBV7-8 and TRBJ1-1 provide the parts outside the CDR3, is GAGVSQSPRYKVAKRGQDVALRCDPISGHVSLFWYQQALGQGPEFLTYFQNEAQLDKSGLPSDRFFAERPEGSVSTLKIQRTQQEDSAVYLCASSLDEQPREAFFGQGTRLTVV.

This clone was found once. The genes are TRBV13 and TRBJ2-3; 8 positions agree with TRBD2. CDR1 PRHDT and CDR2 FYEKMQ come from the germline V gene (reference sequence). J was trimmed by 2 bases and V by 6 bases; bases with no gene match: 4. The CDR3 is made up of 14 amino acids. The CDR3 here is CASSRGGYTDTQYF. Written as DNA, the CDR3 is TGTGCCAGCAGTCGCGGGGGGTACACAGATACGCAGTATTTT.

The table lists this clone with a count of one. The rearrangement uses TRBV6-2 or TRBV6-3 and TRBJ1-1, with D possibly matching TRBD1 (5 bases). The CDR3 length is 14 residues. Per germline, CDR1 MNHEY and CDR2 SVGEGT. The ends were cut back, 6 bases at V and 5 bases at J, with 16 bases in the middle. CDR3 nucleotides: TGTGCCAGCAGCTTCAGTATCGAGGGGACTGAAGCTTTCTTT. This gives the protein CASSFSIEGTEAFF.

This chain connects TRBV24-1 to TRBJ2-6; unclear D gene. CDR1 is KGHDR and CDR2 is SFDVKD in the germline V gene. V lost 3 bases, J lost 1 base, and 12 bases lay in between. There are 17 residues in the CDR3. The CDR3, as DNA: TGTGCCACCAGTGATCCGAACAGCGCTTCTGGGGCCAACGTCCTGACTTTC. Encoded protein: CATSDPNSASGANVLTF.

This rearrangement joins TRBV5-8 to TRBJ1-5; D is uncertain. The CDR3 consists of 14 residues. With 4 bases removed from V and 4 bases from J, the gap between germline ends came to 12 bases. Germline loops: CDR1 SGHTS, CDR2 YDEGEE. Here the CDR3 reads CASSLHTSNQPQHF. The CDR3, as DNA: TGTGCCAGCAGCCTGCACACTAGTAATCAGCCCCAGCATTTT.

The chain recombines TRBV5-4 with TRBJ2-2; D not resolved. Germline lookup yields CDR1 SGHNT and CDR2 YYREEE (reference sequence). This CDR3 region has 13 residues. Between the trimmed V and J ends, which lost 4 bases and 4 bases, there was a span of 8 bases. The CDR3 here is CASSLPTTGELFF. The DNA of the CDR3 is TGTGCCAGCAGCCTCCCTACCACCGGGGAGCTGTTTTTT.

This clone was observed a single time. The V and J genes are TRBV12-3 or TRBV12-4 and TRBJ2-7, with TRBD1 identical over 7 bases. This CDR3 region has 12 residues. The V gene end was trimmed by 6 bases and the J gene end by 6 bases; junction bases not matched to a gene: 5. The CDR3 protein is CASSDRVGEQYV. The CDR3 DNA follows: TGTGCCAGCAGCGACAGGGTCGGCGAGCAGTACGTC.

The gene calls are TRBV9 and TRBJ1-5, with D unresolved. Germline assignment: CDR1 SGDLS and CDR2 YYNGEE. Trimming took off 3 bases at V and 0 bases at J, with 16 bases between the two ends. The CDR3 length is 17 residues. The DNA for the CDR3 is TGTGCCAGCAGCGCAGGTTACCAGTCCTATAGCAATCAGCCCCAGCATTTT. It specifies CASSAGYQSYSNQPQHF.

V and J are TRBV7-2 and TRBJ2-1; the D call may be TRBD1 or TRBD2 (5 bases each). The CDR3 contains 16 residues. CDR1 and CDR2 from the germline V gene are SGHTA and FQGNSA. The ends were cut back, 7 bases at V and 4 bases at J, with 20 bases in the middle. CDR3 residues: CASIDLPGRLYNEQFF. The CDR3 nucleotides are TGTGCCAGCATCGATTTACCGGGACGTTTATACAATGAGCAGTTCTTC.

V and J are TRBV18 and TRBJ2-2; 7 positions match TRBD1. V was pared by 2 bases and J by 3 bases, with 3 bases of the junction left unmatched. The length of the CDR3 is 15 residues. From germline, CDR1 is KGHSH and CDR2 LQKENI. The CDR3 sequence is CASSPTGTDTGELFF. CDR3 nucleotides: TGTGCCAGCTCACCAACCGGGACAGACACCGGGGAGCTGTTTTTT.

The J gene is TRBJ1-4, the V gene TRBV6-5, with D unclear. Looked up from germline, CDR1 is MNHEY and CDR2 is SVGAGI. V lost 4 bases and J lost 3, with 0 bases in between. The CDR3 covers 11 residues. CDR3 amino acids: CASSSNEKLFF. CDR3 bases: TGTGCCAGCAGTTCTAATGAAAAACTGTTTTTT.

V and J are TRBV5-1 and TRBJ2-1; D not resolved. The V end was cut by 4 bases, the J end by 8 bases, with 22 bases between. This CDR3 is built from 16 residues. Germline V lookup: CDR1 SGHRS, CDR2 YFSETQ. CDR3 sequence reads: CASSMGTTERAYEQFF. The CDR3 nucleotides are TGCGCCAGCAGCATGGGAACGACGGAAAGGGCCTATGAGCAGTTCTTC.

The chain is built from TRBV13 and TRBJ2-1, with D possibly matching TRBD2 (6 bases). The CDR3 consists of 15 residues. Germline CDR1 is PRHDT and CDR2 is FYEKMQ (reference sequence). The V end lost 6 bases, the J end lost 8 bases, and 20 bases lay between the germline ends. The CDR3 DNA reads TGTGCCAGCAGTCACACCGGGACTTTGATCCATGAGCAGTTCTTC. This codes for CASSHTGTLIHEQFF.

V is TRBV14 and J is TRBJ2-5; D is unresolved. The CDR3 length is 10 residues. The germline V gene has CDR1 SGHDN and CDR2 FVKESK. V lost 4 bases to trimming and J lost 4 bases, with 1 base between them. The CDR3 loop reads CASSPETQYF. In nucleotides, the CDR3 is TGTGCCAGCAGCCCAGAGACCCAGTACTTC. The full variable domain, its missing parts supplied by reference TRBV14 and TRBJ2-5, is EAGVTQFPSHSVIEKGQTVTLRCDPISGHDNLYWYRRVMGKEIKFLLHFVKESKQDESGMPNNRFLAERTGGTYSTLKVQPAELEDSGVYFCASSPETQYFGPGTRLLVL.

This sequence joins TRBV3-1 (or the pseudogene TRBV3-2) and TRBJ1-1; D not certain. V gave up 0 bases and J gave up 3 bases, with 5 bases separating them. The CDR3 length is 13 residues. The V gene's germline CDR1 is LGHDT and CDR2 YNNKEL (reference sequence). DNA for the CDR3: TGTGCCAGCAGCCAAGAGAGAGACACTGAAGCTTTCTTT. Encoded protein: CASSQERDTEAFF.

The genes are TRBV25-1 and TRBJ2-3; tentatively, D is TRBD2 (6 bases). The germline V gene has CDR1 MGHDK and CDR2 SYGVNS. The V end was cut by 0 bases, the J end by 6 bases, with 22 bases between. This CDR3 is built from 18 residues. The CDR3 coding sequence is TGTGCCAGCAGTGAATATGAGTTTGGGGCGGGGCTGTGGGATACGCAGTATTTT. This gives the protein CASSEYEFGAGLWDTQYF.

This clone has a handful of counts. V and J are TRBV6-6 and TRBJ2-6; weak D call: TRBD2 (6 bases). CDR3 size: 16 residues. Looked up from germline, CDR1 is MNHNY and CDR2 is SVGAGI (reference sequence). V lost 0 bases and J lost 3, with 9 bases in between. CDR3: CASSYSREDGANVLTF. CDR3 nucleotides: TGTGCCAGCAGTTACTCGAGGGAGGATGGGGCCAACGTCCTGACTTTC.